This TCR beta chain emerged from a study of blood T cells in healthy people across ages. Together with a sample-barcoded 5' primer, a J-beta primer mix was included in a second PCR lasting roughly 6 to 12 cycles. A template-switch adaptor that had 12 random nucleotides put a tag on each cDNA molecule. Each CDR3 protein gets one entry after TCRdb re-called the 5' RACE reads with MiXCR. The table has 630,000 or so distinct CDR3 sequences, roughly 30% seen once. Study results and caveats: Samples with more naive T cells showed higher observed beta diversity.

The CDR3 runs 16 residues. The trim removed 6 bases at V and 6 bases at J, leaving 9 bases unmatched. Only a few counts were recorded for this clonotype. Its cognate antigen is unknown. Each donor supplied around 9.6 milliliters of peripheral blood. Material for sequencing was blood. The chain links TRBV12-3 or TRBV12-4 to TRBJ2-2; TRBD1 matches at 11 bases. This TCR came from a woman older than 75 in good health. The CDR3 DNA reads TGTGCCAGCAGACTTTCCGGGACAGGGGGTTCCGGGGAGCTGTTTTTT. It translates to CASRLSGTGGSGELFF.